This T cell receptor beta chain was identified during a study of T cell responses to AZD1222 COVID-19 vaccine. Study findings and constraints: Across spike, vaccine-associated CD4 TCRs were found, dominant at 160-218 and 743-854. Sampling captured repertoires only after the peak T cell response.

Measured with immunoSEQ multiplex PCR; TCRdb has only the in-frame clones, and not every one. Here the sample spans over 120,000 clones, more than 70% being singletons. The CDR3 loop spans 15 amino acids. V lost 1 base to trimming and J lost 0 bases, with 10 bases between them. Germline assignment: CDR1 SGHKS and CDR2 YYEKEE (reference sequence). Investigators merged groups given second doses at roughly 4 or roughly 12 weeks. In the case of this clone: Its matching antigen is unknown.

The starting material was peripheral blood, obtained 28 days after the second AZD1222 dose. This chain joins TRBV5-5 and TRBJ1-1; the D is unclear. This receptor was identified in an adult who received the AZD1222 COVID-19 vaccine. The CDR3 protein is CASSLITVVNTEAFF. As DNA, the CDR3 is TGTGCCAGCAGCTTGATAACAGTAGTGAACACTGAAGCTTTCTTT.